These 30 T cell receptor beta chains were sequenced from one sample in a study of beta chain features in type 1 diabetes. Notes on the study in general: There was a moderate but significant shortening of TCRB CDR3s in all four CD4+ subsets of Type 1 diabetes patients.

The entirety of the isolated RNA underwent reverse transcription, so expressed TCRB transcripts were sequenced. Sequencing was performed with immunoSEQ multiplex PCR; in TCRdb, only in-frame clones are kept and a portion is missing. The data show roughly 53,000 clones, under 45% seen once. The antigens these receptors bind are not known. Sequenced input: Tregs from blood. These receptor sequences come from a man aged 25-45 years with type 1 diabetes.

J is TRBJ2-7 and V is TRBV28; D might be TRBD2 (5 bases). From germline, CDR1 is MDHEN and CDR2 SYDVKM. Trimming took 8 bases from V and 6 from J, leaving 17 bases between them. The CDR3 length is 13 residues. The CDR3 protein is CASRGSLDSEQYF. In nucleotides, the CDR3 is TGTGCCAGCCGAGGGTCCCTTGATTCCGAGCAGTACTTC.

This chain links TRBV19 with TRBJ2-1, with TRBD2 as a possible D gene (5 bases). V was trimmed by 6 bases and J by 10 bases, leaving 16 bases between them. Per germline, CDR1 LNHDA and CDR2 SQIVND (reference sequence). This CDR3 has 13 residues. The CDR3: CASSRIGKDEQFF. The CDR3 DNA is TGTGCCAGTAGCCGGATCGGGAAGGACGAGCAGTTCTTC.

The CDR3 reads CASSLQGNTGELFF. CDR3 DNA sequence: TGTGCCAGCAGTCTACAGGGGAACACCGGGGAGCTGTTTTTT. The chain joins TRBV6-5 to TRBJ2-2; D possibly corresponds to TRBD1 (6 bases). This CDR3 comprises 14 residues. V was trimmed by 5 bases and J by 1 base, leaving 8 bases between them. Germline lookup yields CDR1 MNHEY and CDR2 SVGAGI.

The chain joins TRBV28 to TRBJ1-4; D gene unclear. The germline CDR1 and CDR2 sequences are MDHEN and SYDVKM. The CDR3 totals 13 residues. Trimming left V 5 bases short and J 1 base short, with 5 bases between. In DNA form, the CDR3 reads TGTGCCAGCAGTGTCCTAACTAATGAAAAACTGTTTTTT. Translated, it gives CASSVLTNEKLFF.

Only a few counts were recorded for this clone. The chain is built from TRBV7-8 and TRBJ2-1, with D perhaps TRBD2 (6 bases). CDR1 is SGHVS and CDR2 is FQNEAQ in the germline V gene. V lost 1 base and J lost 9, with 19 bases in between. CDR3 length: 16 residues. The CDR3 protein is CASSLVAEYFGSEQFF. The CDR3 coding sequence is TGTGCCAGCAGCTTAGTAGCGGAGTACTTTGGGAGTGAGCAGTTCTTC.

This clone has more than one count but fewer than ten. This chain links TRBV7-2 with TRBJ1-5; D is unclear. Germline lookup yields CDR1 SGHTA and CDR2 FQGNSA. The CDR3 length is 13 residues. The V end was cut by 1 base, the J end by 6 bases, with 7 bases between. As DNA, the CDR3 is TGTGCCAGCAGCTTAGTTTACAGTCAGCCCCAGCATTTT. The encoded protein is CASSLVYSQPQHF. Variable domain in full (rest from reference TRBV7-2 and TRBJ1-5): GAGVSQSPSNKVTEKGKDVELRCDPISGHTALYWYRQSLGQGLEFLIYFQGNSAPDKSGLPSDRFSAERTGGSVSTLTIQRTQQEDSAVYLCASSLVYSQPQHFGDGTRLSIL.

This clone has a handful of counts. The CDR3 DNA reads TGTGCTAGTGGTTTGGTACTATCGGTACAGCTCGGGAGTATTCCCACGTTCAATGAGCAGTTCTTC. This codes for CASGLVLSVQLGSIPTFNEQFF. The chain joins TRBV12-5 to TRBJ2-1; perhaps TRBD2 as D (6 bases). Trimming stripped 0 bases from V and 6 bases from J, with 33 bases between. The CDR3 is made up of 22 amino acids. Per germline, CDR1 LGHNT and CDR2 FRNRAP.

Only a few counts were recorded for this clone. This chain joins TRBV20-1 and TRBJ1-1; D remains unclear. Germline V gene sequence: CDR1 DFQATT, CDR2 SNEGSKA (reference sequence). Trimming took off 6 bases at V and 6 bases at J, with 11 bases between the two ends. The CDR3 has 11 amino acids. The CDR3 spells CSARGQSEAFF. CDR3 DNA sequence: TGCAGTGCCCGAGGGCAGTCTGAAGCTTTCTTT.

The chain is built from TRBV7-2 and TRBJ1-2, with TRBD1 matching 9 bases. Trimming cost V 5 bases and J 8 bases; bases outside gene matches: 6. This CDR3 has 13 residues. Germline V lookup: CDR1 SGHTA, CDR2 FQGNSA. The CDR3 nucleotides are TGTGCCAGCAGCCAGACAGGGACAGGGGGCTACACCTTC. Translating it yields CASSQTGTGGYTF.

This clone occurred once. CDR3 region: CASTLNRDFTYEQYF. CDR3 in DNA: TGTGCCAGCACGTTAAACCGGGACTTTACCTACGAGCAGTACTTC. The chain employs TRBV2 and TRBJ2-7; perhaps TRBD2 as D (6 bases). Trimming took off 7 bases at V and 2 bases at J, with 18 bases between the two ends. CDR3 length: 15 amino acids. CDR1 is SNHLY and CDR2 is FYNNEI in the germline V gene.

This clone was seen a handful of times. The genes are TRBV18 and TRBJ2-5; perhaps TRBD1 as D (7 bases). The last part of the DNA fits TRBJ2-7 better; the J call may be wrong. Looked up from germline, CDR1 is KGHSH and CDR2 is LQKENI. The CDR3 extends over 13 amino acids. The CDR3 DNA reads as TGTGCCAGCTCAGCGGGACAGAGCTACGAGCAGTACTTC. Protein sequence: CASSAGQSYEQYF.

The V gene is TRBV5-6, the J gene TRBJ1-2, with unresolved D. Trimming took off 0 bases at V and 1 base at J, with 10 bases between the two ends. Per germline, CDR1 SGHDT and CDR2 YYEEEE. The CDR3 totals 15 residues. CDR3 residues: CASSLGGRVNYGYTF. Written as DNA, the CDR3 is TGTGCCAGCAGCTTGGGAGGGAGAGTTAACTATGGCTACACCTTC.

The V call is TRBV11-2, the J call TRBJ2-5; 7 positions match TRBD1. Germline lookup yields CDR1 SGHAT and CDR2 FQNNGV. CDR3 length: 16 amino acids. V was clipped by 3 bases and J by 4 bases; unmatched bases: 11. CDR3 sequence: CASSLVQGGGGETQYF. CDR3 DNA sequence: TGTGCCAGCAGCTTGGTACAAGGGGGCGGAGGAGAGACCCAGTACTTC.

This clone was found a few times. This chain links TRBV2 with TRBJ1-2; D gene uncertain. V dropped 6 bases and J dropped 7 bases, with 15 bases sitting between them. This CDR3 is 13 amino acids long. Germline lookup yields CDR1 SNHLY and CDR2 FYNNEI. CDR3: CASREEVGVGYTF. The CDR3 DNA sequence: TGTGCCAGCAGAGAGGAGGTCGGAGTTGGCTACACCTTC.

There are a few counts of this clone. The rearrangement joins TRBV7-9 to TRBJ1-4, with 10 bases that match TRBD1. This CDR3 has 14 amino acids. CDR1 and CDR2 from the germline V gene are SEHNR and FQNEAQ (reference sequence). Losses at the gene ends were 5 bases for V and 8 bases for J; bases not matched to a gene: 5. The CDR3 nucleotides read TGTGCCAGCAGCACCAAGACAGGGGGCGAAAAACTGTTTTTT. Translated: CASSTKTGGEKLFF. Looking up the rest from reference TRBV7-9 and TRBJ1-4 gives the full variable domain: DTGVSQNPRHKITKRGQNVTFRCDPISEHNRLYWYRQTLGQGPEFLTYFQNEAQLEKSRLLSDRFSAERPKGSFSTLEIQRTEQGDSAMYLCASSTKTGGEKLFFGSGTQLSVL.

The rearrangement joins TRBV7-2 to TRBJ2-3; D is unclear. V was trimmed by 0 bases and J by 5 bases, leaving 3 bases between them. Germline V gives CDR1 SGHTA, CDR2 FQGNSA. CDR3 length: 12 amino acids. The CDR3 nucleotides read TGTGCCAGCAGCTTAGCTAGAGATACGCAGTATTTT. Translating gives CASSLARDTQYF.

The CDR3 bases are TGTGCCAGCAGTTACTTTAGGCGGCACACCGGGGAGCTGTTTTTT. It encodes CASSYFRRHTGELFF. This chain uses TRBV6-5 with TRBJ2-2; D is unresolved. The V end lost 1 base, the J end lost 3 bases, and 9 bases lay between the germline ends. This CDR3 contains 15 residues. Germline V gene lookup returns CDR1 MNHEY and CDR2 SVGAGI.

CDR3 loop: CASSIIRGQLFDEQFF. The CDR3, as DNA: TGTGCCAGTAGTATAATCAGGGGCCAACTTTTCGATGAGCAGTTCTTC. V is TRBV19 and J is TRBJ2-1; tentatively, D is TRBD1 (6 bases). The CDR3 has 16 residues. Trimming took 2 bases from V and 8 from J, leaving 19 bases between them. Germline V gene sequence: CDR1 LNHDA, CDR2 SQIVND (reference sequence).

The chain couples TRBV19 to TRBJ2-2; weak D call: TRBD2 (5 bases). Germline-derived CDR1 and CDR2 are LNHDA and SQIVND (reference sequence). The CDR3 totals 16 residues. The V gene lost 7 bases and the J gene lost 0 bases, with 15 bases spanning the gap. The CDR3 is CASKSRRASNTGELFF. CDR3 nucleotides: TGTGCCAGTAAAAGTCGGCGGGCTTCGAACACCGGGGAGCTGTTTTTT.

V gene TRBV28 combines with J gene TRBJ2-1; 8 bases map to TRBD2. Trimming took 6 bases from V and 6 from J; bases not matched to a gene: 10. CDR1 is MDHEN, CDR2 SYDVKM, per germline. The CDR3 is 15 amino acids. The CDR3 DNA follows: TGTGCCAGCAGATCCGGGACTAGAATTTCCAATGAGCAGTTCTTC. This codes for CASRSGTRISNEQFF.

This CDR3 is CASSRTGRETQYF. CDR3 bases: TGTGCCAGCAGTCGCACGGGGAGAGAGACCCAGTACTTC. This rearrangement joins TRBV6-6 to TRBJ2-5; possible D gene TRBD2, 5 bases. Germline CDR1 is MNHNY and CDR2 is SVGAGI (reference sequence). This CDR3 has 13 residues. Trimming removed 5 bases from V and 4 bases from J, with 11 bases in between.

The chain employs TRBV6-5 and TRBJ2-5; the D gene is possibly TRBD1 (5 bases). The end of the DNA fits TRBJ2-7 better, so the J call may be wrong. This CDR3 is 11 amino acids long. Germline lookup yields CDR1 MNHEY and CDR2 SVGAGI. In nucleotides, the CDR3 is TGTGCCAGCAGGGACAACTACGAGCAGTACTTC. Translated: CASRDNYEQYF.

V gene TRBV4-3 combines with J gene TRBJ1-5; possible D gene TRBD1, 5 bases. V was cut by 1 base and J by 6 bases, with 13 bases left in between. Germline-derived CDR1 and CDR2 are LGHNA and YSLEER. There are 15 residues in the CDR3. This CDR3 reads CASSQGGGNGQPQHF. CDR3 nucleotide sequence: TGCGCCAGCAGCCAAGGGGGGGGGAACGGTCAGCCCCAGCATTTT.

This clone showed up just a few times. The chain links TRBV6-5 to TRBJ2-3; 7 positions agree with TRBD2. The ends lost 6 bases at V and 4 bases at J; junction bases unmatched: 4. Germline values: CDR1 MNHEY, CDR2 SVGAGI. The CDR3 extends over 13 amino acids. The chain's CDR3 is CASRTAGADTQYF. CDR3 DNA: TGTGCCAGCAGAACGGCGGGGGCAGATACGCAGTATTTT.

The chain has TRBV7-2 and TRBJ2-2, with 10 bases identical to TRBD1. Germline lookup yields CDR1 SGHTA and CDR2 FQGNSA. CDR3 length: 16 residues. V lost 5 bases and J lost 2; bases outside the gene matches: 5. The CDR3: CASSRQGATNTGELFF. The DNA of the CDR3 is TGTGCCAGCAGCCGACAGGGGGCGACCAACACCGGGGAGCTGTTTTTT.

The chain links TRBV5-1 to TRBJ2-3, with 16 bases matching TRBD2. Germline CDR1 SGHRS, CDR2 YFSETQ. The CDR3 spans 17 residues. Trimming took 4 bases from V and 6 from J; bases not matched to a gene: 8. CDR3 nucleotide sequence: TGCGCCAGCAGCCCGGGACTAGCGGGAGGGGACTTGGATACGCAGTATTTT. Protein: CASSPGLAGGDLDTQYF.

This clone was seen a few times. This chain links TRBV6-1 with TRBJ1-5; the match to TRBD1 covers 7 bases. Trimming took 4 bases from V and 0 from J; bases not matched to a gene: 9. This CDR3 is 17 amino acids long. Looked up from germline, CDR1 is MNHNS and CDR2 is SASEGT. CDR3 DNA: TGTGCCAGCAGTGCATCCCGGGACAGTTATAGCAATCAGCCCCAGCATTTT. This encodes CASSASRDSYSNQPQHF.

This clone was detected once. This chain joins TRBV5-1 and TRBJ2-1; a possible D gene is TRBD2 (6 bases). With 2 bases removed from V and 1 base from J, the gap between germline ends came to 10 bases. This CDR3 is 15 amino acids long. Germline assignment: CDR1 SGHRS and CDR2 YFSETQ. The CDR3 spells CASSFGGGSYNEQFF. CDR3 nucleotides: TGCGCCAGCAGCTTCGGGGGAGGATCCTACAATGAGCAGTTCTTC.

The CDR3 DNA reads as TGTGCCAGCAGCTTGGTGGCAGGGGCGGGTAATGAGCAGTTCTTC. Translating gives CASSLVAGAGNEQFF. The rearrangement joins TRBV5-8 to TRBJ2-1; TRBD1 might be the D (6 bases). The CDR3 is 15 amino acids. Per germline, CDR1 SGHTS and CDR2 YDEGEE. V was trimmed by 0 bases and J by 7 bases, leaving 14 bases between them.

The chain combines TRBV29-1 with TRBJ2-3, with D unclear. V was clipped by 3 bases and J by 4 bases, with 5 bases between them. This CDR3 has 11 amino acids. Germline V gives CDR1 SQVTM, CDR2 ANQGSEA. CDR3 nucleotides: TGCAGCGTTGACAGGTCAGATACGCAGTATTTT. Its protein is CSVDRSDTQYF.